This T cell receptor beta chain emerged from a study of blood T cells in healthy people across ages (dated by TCRdb to about 2015). With regard to the full study: In model experiments, roughly one uniquely barcoded TCR beta cDNA molecule per two T cells was captured by template switching. Using deep sequencing normalized with unique cDNA molecular identifiers, the study measured how TCR beta repertoire diversity changes with age. The donors were divided into four age groups: young (average around 16 years), middle-aged (about 40), aged (roughly 66) and long-lived (nearly 85). To avoid experimental bias, donors of different ages were distributed randomly across sequencing lanes. The study analyzed two additional independent replicas of 1 million unique cDNA reads from the same blood draw for two donors, one aged 18 to 30 and one aged 80 or older. What the work shows at the level of the full study, not this receptor alone: Since profiling was done on bulk unsorted PBMCs, naive and antigen-experienced compartments could not be conclusively compared. As age increased, observed TCR beta diversity per million T cells dropped in a roughly linear way, and a significant reduction was already evident by age 40. Compared with the aged group, the long-lived group had more naive CD4+ T cells, fewer expanded clones and increased TCR diversity, a pattern suggesting age selection. Estimates of total diversity based on one million sequenced T cells were regarded as lower bounds and as underestimates. Because donor CMV infection status was unknown, age-related changes in expanded clonotypes were potentially confounded. There was a strong correlation between observed TCR beta diversity and the percentage of naive T cells measured by flow cytometry.

From the cysteine up to the phenylalanine, the CDR3 has a length of 15 residues. Only the CDR3 DNA stays, 45 bases, in frame from base 1. Looking up the germline V gene (reference sequence) yields CDR1 LNHNV and CDR2 YYDKDF. At the junction V is shortened by 3 bases and J by 0 bases; bases outside the gene matches: 5. The donors were 40 or so Caucasian individuals from Russia, aged about 6 to 100 years, who were systemically healthy. About 9.8 milliliters of peripheral blood were drawn from each donor into EDTA-treated Vacutainer tubes. Ficoll-Paque density-gradient centrifugation was used to isolate PBMCs, with at least 7 million obtained per sample. Total RNA was extracted from PBMCs with Trizol reagent, with at least 5.5 micrograms obtained per sample. For every donor, an aliquot of PBMCs went through flow cytometry to measure the percentages of naive CD45RAhigh/CD27high T cells. The protocol used for the library was 5' RACE. These reads were obtained on an Illumina HiSeq 2500. A second PCR of roughly 7 to 11 cycles was performed with a sample-barcoded 5' primer and a J-beta primer mix. A unique molecular identifier was introduced onto each TCR beta cDNA molecule by a template-switch 5' adaptor carrying 12 random nucleotides. At least 2.5 million CDR3-containing paired-end reads were obtained from each sample. First-strand cDNA was synthesized from all RNA with the Mint cDNA synthesis kit, primed by a TRBC-specific oligonucleotide. After uracil-DNA glycosylase treatment, a first 18-cycle PCR used universal primers M1SS and BC2_uni_R on all cDNA. The authors' analysis ran thus. Normalization of each sample was performed by random selection of 1 million high-quality reads, each carrying a distinct molecular identifier. Instead of being binned into consensus sequences, reads that shared molecular identifiers were thrown out. MiTCR, set to a Q25 quality threshold and the strictest error-elimination algorithm, was used for CDR3 identification, clonotype clustering and error correction. A nonparametric unseen species model with Euler transformation was used to estimate a lower bound on total TCR beta diversity. TCRdb's own reprocessing of the public reads used fastp at Q25 and MiXCR and kept productive beta chains. Rows with one shared CDR3 protein collapse into an entry with the most common genes and DNA. In this record, the V and J calls reflect TCRdb's handling and not the investigators' own analysis. This sample is represented by about 1,000,000 distinct CDR3 sequences; 45% of them were singletons. Of the sample, about 19% falls within the top ten clones.

This clonotype was counted a few times. Its antigen is currently not known. Base qualities are not provided; no much larger clone lies one nucleotide away. The chain was built from TRBV15 and TRBJ2-7; the central 7 bases match TRBD2. The sequencing input was blood. The origin of this receptor is an older woman in good health. The DNA is TGTGCCACCAGCAGCCAGCGGGGAAGCTCCTACGAGCAGTACTTC. This sequence encodes CATSSQRGSSYEQYF.